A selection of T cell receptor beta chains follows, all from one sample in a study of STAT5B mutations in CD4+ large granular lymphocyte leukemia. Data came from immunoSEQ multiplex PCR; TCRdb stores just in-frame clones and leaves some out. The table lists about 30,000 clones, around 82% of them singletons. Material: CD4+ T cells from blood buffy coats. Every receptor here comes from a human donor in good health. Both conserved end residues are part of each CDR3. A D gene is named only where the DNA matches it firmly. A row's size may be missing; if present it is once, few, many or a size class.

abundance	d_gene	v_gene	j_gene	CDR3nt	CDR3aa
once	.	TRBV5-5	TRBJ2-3	TGTGCCAGCAGCTCGGTGACAGGATCCAAGGGAGATACGCAGTATTTT	CASSSVTGSKGDTQYF
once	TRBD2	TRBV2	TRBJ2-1	TGTGCCAGCAGCGGGACGGGAGGGCACTACAATGAGCAGTTCTTC	CASSGTGGHYNEQFF
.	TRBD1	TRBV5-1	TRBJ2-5	TGCGCCAGCAGTCCGATCGGGACAGGGCAAGAGACCCAGTACTTC	CASSPIGTGQETQYF
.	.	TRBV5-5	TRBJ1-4	TGTGCCAGCAGCCCTTTGGGGCCAACTAATGAAAAACTGTTTTTT	CASSPLGPTNEKLFF
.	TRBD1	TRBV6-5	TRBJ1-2	TGTGCCGCGCGACAGGGGCTGGAGGGCTACACCTTC	CAARQGLEGYTF
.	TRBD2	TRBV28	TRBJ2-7	TGTGCCAGCAGTTTCAGGACTAGCGGGAGAGTGGCATACGAGCAGTACTTC	CASSFRTSGRVAYEQYF
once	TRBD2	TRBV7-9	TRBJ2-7	TGTGCCAGCAGCTCTAGCGGACCCTACGAGCAGTACTTC	CASSSSGPYEQYF
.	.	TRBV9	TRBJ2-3	TGTGCCAGCAGCGTAGGTAATTCTCGGGATACGCAGTATTTT	CASSVGNSRDTQYF
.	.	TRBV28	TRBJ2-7	TGTGCCAGCATGGGGTCGACATGGTACTACCAAGAGGAGCAGTACTTC	CASMGSTWYYQEEQYF
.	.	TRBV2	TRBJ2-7	TGTGCCAGCAGCGAACACGGGGCCACCTACGAGCAGTACTTC	CASSEHGATYEQYF
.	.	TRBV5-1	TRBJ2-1	TGCGCCAGCAGCTTTCCCCGAGACAGCGTCTACAATGAGCAGTTCTTC	CASSFPRDSVYNEQFF
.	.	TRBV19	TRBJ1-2	TGTGCCAGTAGTGCACAACCAGGGACCTATGGCTACACCTTC	CASSAQPGTYGYTF
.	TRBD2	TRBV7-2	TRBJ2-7	TGTGCCAGCAGCTTAGCGGGACTAGCGGGGATTTACGAGCAGTACTTC	CASSLAGLAGIYEQYF
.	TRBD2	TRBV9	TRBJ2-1	TGTGCCAGCAGCCCAAGCGGGGCGGGAGGTGCCAATGAGCAGTTCTTC	CASSPSGAGGANEQFF
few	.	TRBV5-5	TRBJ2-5	TGTGCCAGCAGTTCGGGTGACGGGGGTGCAGAGACCCAGTACTTC	CASSSGDGGAETQYF
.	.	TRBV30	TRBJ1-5	TGTGCCTGGAGGGGACATCAGGGAGGCAATCAGCCCCAGCATTTT	CAWRGHQGGNQPQHF
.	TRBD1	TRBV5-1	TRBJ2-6	TGCGCCAGCAGCCCCGGGACAGGGCACTCTGGGGCCAACGTCCTGACTTTC	CASSPGTGHSGANVLTF
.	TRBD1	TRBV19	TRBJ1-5	TGTGCCAGTAGACGGGACAGGGGTTCTTATAGCAATCAGCCCCAGCATTTT	CASRRDRGSYSNQPQHF
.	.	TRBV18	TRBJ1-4	TGTGCCAGCTCACCGACAGCCCTCTCAAACGAAAAACTGTTTTTT	CASSPTALSNEKLFF
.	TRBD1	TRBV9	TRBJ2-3	TGTGCCAGCACCCCCGGACAGGGTTTAGATACGCAGTATTTT	CASTPGQGLDTQYF
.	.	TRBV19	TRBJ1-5	TGTGCCAGTAGTACGGACCTTCTTCAGCCCCAGCATTTT	CASSTDLLQPQHF
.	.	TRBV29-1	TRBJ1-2	TGCAGCGTTGGGGGGTCGCCGCCCCGCTATGGCTACACCTTC	CSVGGSPPRYGYTF
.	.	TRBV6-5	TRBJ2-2	TGTGCCACGGCAGGGAACAGAAACACCGGGGAGCTGTTTTTT	CATAGNRNTGELFF
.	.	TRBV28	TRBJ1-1	TGTGCCAGCACGACGGGGGGAACTGAAGCTTTCTTT	CASTTGGTEAFF
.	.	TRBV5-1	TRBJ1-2	TGCGCCAGCAGCCCGGACCTCGCCCTGGGCTACACCTTC	CASSPDLALGYTF
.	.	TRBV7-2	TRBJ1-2	TGTGCCAGCACATCAAGCCAGGGATTGCGTGGCTACACCTTC	CASTSSQGLRGYTF
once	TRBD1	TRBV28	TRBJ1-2	TGTGCCAGCAGTGGCTCCGGACAGGGGAACTATGGCTACACCTTC	CASSGSGQGNYGYTF
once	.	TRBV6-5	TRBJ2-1	TGTGCCAGCAGGAGAGGAGCCGGGCCCAAAGGGAGTCAGTTCTTC	CASRRGAGPKGSQFF
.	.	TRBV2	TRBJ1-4	TGTGCCAGCAGTGGGCCAGAGGGACTGTTTTTT	CASSGPEGLFF
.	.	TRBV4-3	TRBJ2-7	TGCGCCAGCAGCCAAAGCCGGGACCCATGGTACGAGCAGTACTTC	CASSQSRDPWYEQYF
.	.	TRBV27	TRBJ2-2	TGTGCCAGCAGGCCCGGACAGTTCCCTACGAACACCGGGGAGCTGTTTTTT	CASRPGQFPTNTGELFF
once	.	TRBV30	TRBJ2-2	TGTGCCTGGAGAACAGCTCCGAACACCGGGGAGCTGTTTTTT	CAWRTAPNTGELFF
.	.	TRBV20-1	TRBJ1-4	TGCAGTGCTGGGGCGTATGAAAAACTGTTTTTT	CSAGAYEKLFF
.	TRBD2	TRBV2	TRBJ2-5	TGTGCCAGCAGAAGGGGGACTAGCGGGTTCCAAGAGACCCAGTACTTC	CASRRGTSGFQETQYF
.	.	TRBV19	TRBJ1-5	TGTGCCACAACCCGGGACGGAGTCAATCAGCCCCAGCATTTT	CATTRDGVNQPQHF
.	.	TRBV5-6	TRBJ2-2	TGTGCCAGCAGCTTGATAGTTAACACCGGGGAGCTGTTTTTT	CASSLIVNTGELFF
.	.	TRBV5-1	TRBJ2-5	TGCGCCAGCAGCTTCGGGCCGGATGGGAACCAGTACTTC	CASSFGPDGNQYF
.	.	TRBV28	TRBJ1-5	TGTGCCAGCACCCGGGACACTTATAGCAATCAGCCCCAGCATTTT	CASTRDTYSNQPQHF
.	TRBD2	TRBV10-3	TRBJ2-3	TGTGCCACGGGGGTTGGTGGGACTAGCGGGGGAGATACGCAGTATTTT	CATGVGGTSGGDTQYF
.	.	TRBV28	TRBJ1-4	TGTGCCAGCAGTTTATATGGCAGTGCTAATGAAAAACTGTTTTTT	CASSLYGSANEKLFF
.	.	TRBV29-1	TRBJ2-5	TGCAGCGTTGGGGACATTCTTCCCGGCGAGACCCAGTACTTC	CSVGDILPGETQYF
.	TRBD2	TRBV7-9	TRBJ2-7	TGTGCCAGCAGCCCCCGCGGGGGGGGAGTTTACGAGCAGTACTTC	CASSPRGGGVYEQYF
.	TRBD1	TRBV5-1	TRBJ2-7	TGCGCCAGCAGCCCGCGGACAGGGGGCAAGGGCGAGCAGTACTTC	CASSPRTGGKGEQYF
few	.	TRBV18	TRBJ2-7	TGTGCCAGCTCCCCATCAGCGTGGGAGCAGTACTTC	CASSPSAWEQYF
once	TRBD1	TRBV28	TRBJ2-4	TGTGCCAGCAGTCCCTCCCAGGGGGCACTAGCCAAAAACATTCAGTACTTC	CASSPSQGALAKNIQYF
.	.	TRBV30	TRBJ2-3	TGTGCCTGGAGTGTAAATCAGCAAACAGATACGCAGTATTTT	CAWSVNQQTDTQYF
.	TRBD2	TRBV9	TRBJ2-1	TGTGCCAGCAGCGTGACTAGCGTGGGACTCAATGAGCAGTTCTTC	CASSVTSVGLNEQFF
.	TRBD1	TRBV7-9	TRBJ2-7	TGTGCCAGCAGCTCCTACAGGGGGCGCTCCCACGAGCAGTACTTC	CASSSYRGRSHEQYF
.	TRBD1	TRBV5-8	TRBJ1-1	TGTGCCAGCAGTTCCCACAGGGGGCGGAAAGGTGAAGCTTTCTTT	CASSSHRGRKGEAFF
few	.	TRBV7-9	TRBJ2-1	TGTGCCAGCAGCTCCGGCTCAGGGGACTACAATGAGCAGTTCTTC	CASSSGSGDYNEQFF
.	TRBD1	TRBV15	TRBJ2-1	TGTGCCGCAGGAAGGGACAGGGTGGGCAATGAGCAGTTCTTC	CAAGRDRVGNEQFF
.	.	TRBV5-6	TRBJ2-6	TGTGCCAGCAGCTTGAGCTCAGGGGTAGGGGCCAACGTCCTGACTTTC	CASSLSSGVGANVLTF
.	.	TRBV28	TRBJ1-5	TGTGCCAGCAGTTCCCCCTTCAGGGTCCGCGGGGGTCAGCCCCAGCATTTT	CASSSPFRVRGGQPQHF
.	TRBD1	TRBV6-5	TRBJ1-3	TGTGCCAGCAGCCGGGACAGGTTTTCAGGAAACACCATATATTTT	CASSRDRFSGNTIYF
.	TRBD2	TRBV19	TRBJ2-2	TGTGCCAGTAGTACTTCGACTAGCGGAGGGAGGGGGGAGCTGTTTTTT	CASSTSTSGGRGELFF
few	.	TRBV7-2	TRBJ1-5	TGTGCCAGCGGGGTTAATCAGCCCCAGCATTTT	CASGVNQPQHF
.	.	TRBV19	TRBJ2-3	TGTGCCAGTAGTATGCGGGATACGCAGTATTTT	CASSMRDTQYF